Reported below is one T cell receptor beta chain. Its antigen is still unknown. This CDR3 spans 12 amino acids. Germline values: CDR1 SQVTM, CDR2 ANQGSEA. V was shortened by 0 bases and J by 2 bases, with 2 bases between the two germline ends. Donor samples were obtained from healthy Caucasian individuals from Russia, aged 6 to 90. Primed by a sample-barcoded 5' primer and a J-beta primer mix, a second PCR proceeded for 7 to 11 cycles. Through a template-switch adaptor with 12 random nucleotides, each cDNA molecule received a tag. Each CDR3 protein gets one entry after TCRdb re-called the 5' RACE reads with MiXCR. The data hold 950,000 to 1,200,000 distinct CDR3 sequences, with roughly two fifths observed a single time. This sample was taken from a study of blood T cells in healthy people across ages. Study findings and constraints: Older age went with lower TCR beta diversity per million T cells, in a roughly linear way. Fewer expanded clones and more diversity marked long-lived versus aged donors.

The chain combines TRBV29-1 with TRBJ1-5; D is uncertain. The sample comprised blood. The receptor was derived from a man aged 18 to 35 in good health. CDR3 sequence reads: CSVEDRNQPQHF. In nucleotides, the CDR3 is TGCAGCGTTGAAGATCGCAATCAGCCCCAGCATTTT.